The source of this T cell receptor (beta chain) is a study of neurological immune-mediated disorders. Study conclusions and caveats: Among 34 multiple sclerosis patients, phylogenetic grouping put the repertoires of 18 into a single related-CDR3 cluster, a possible signature.

V shed 5 bases, J shed 5 bases, and the junction held 12 bases outside the gene matches. Germline V gives CDR1 MGHRA, CDR2 YSYEKL. The CDR3 length is 16 residues. Time point here: longitudinal time-point 2. With 10-nucleotide random UMIs, 5'RACE was used to make the cDNA. TCRdb fed the 5' RACE reads into MiXCR, producing one record per CDR3 protein. In the table there are about 80,000 distinct CDR3 sequences, over 4.5% of which are singletons. This clonotype was recorded at least ten times. The target antigen is unknown. V is TRBV4-1 and J is TRBJ2-1; 7 bases are a match to TRBD2. This receptor was taken from a woman in her sixties or seventies with multiple sclerosis. The sequenced sample was PBMCs. The CDR3 nucleotides are TGCGCCAGCAGCTGGGGCCGGGAGCGGGGAAACAATGAGCAGTTCTTC. It codes for CASSWGRERGNNEQFF.